These T cell receptor beta chains were read from a single sample in a study of blood T cell repertoires in COVID-19. Sequencing used immunoSEQ multiplex PCR; TCRdb keeps in-frame clones, though not all of them. The table records 150,000 to 200,000 clones, less than 85% of them present only once. Material for sequencing was peripheral blood. The receptors here all came from a woman aged 40 to 50 with COVID-19, enrolled during active disease. Each CDR3 is given with its conserved first and last residue. A D gene is named only where the DNA matches it firmly. Part of the rows lack a size; the others show once, few, many or a class for expanded clones.

CDR3: CAWSVQVYNEQFF
DNA: TGTGCCTGGAGTGTACAGGTCTACAATGAGCAGTTCTTC
D: -
V: TRBV30
J: TRBJ2-1
size: -

CDR3: CASSLYGRAYEQYF
DNA: TGTGCCAGCAGCTTATACGGGAGGGCGTACGAGCAGTACTTC
D: TRBD2
V: TRBV7-2
J: TRBJ2-7
size: -

CDR3: CSVRLLASYEQYF
DNA: TGCAGCGTTCGTTTGCTAGCTTCCTACGAGCAGTACTTC
D: -
V: TRBV29-1
J: TRBJ2-7
size: -

CDR3: CASSLWVGRRLFF
DNA: TGTGCCAGCAGTTTATGGGTAGGGAGGAGGCTGTTCTTC
D: -
V: TRBV27
J: TRBJ2-1
size: -

CDR3: CASSAGQGISSGANVLTF
DNA: TGTGCCAGCAGTGCTGGACAGGGTATTAGCTCTGGGGCCAACGTCCTGACTTTC
D: TRBD1
V: TRBV28
J: TRBJ2-6
size: once

CDR3: CASSLFSGSTEQYF
DNA: TGTGCCAGCAGTTTATTTAGCGGGAGTACCGAGCAGTACTTC
D: TRBD2
V: TRBV27
J: TRBJ2-7
size: -

CDR3: CASSFHRQGNSPLHF
DNA: TGTGCCAGCAGCTTTCACCGACAGGGAAATTCACCCCTCCACTTT
D: TRBD1
V: TRBV7-9
J: TRBJ1-6
size: -

CDR3: CASSPRGTPPGELFF
DNA: TGTGCCAGCAGTCCCAGGGGTACCCCTCCCGGGGAGCTGTTTTTT
D: -
V: TRBV6-5
J: TRBJ2-2
size: -

CDR3: CASSPAAGGQTQYF
DNA: TGTGCCAGCAGCCCGGCGGCAGGGGGACAGACCCAGTACTTC
D: TRBD1
V: TRBV5-4
J: TRBJ2-5
size: -

CDR3: CAWSVRGQPQHF
DNA: TGTGCCTGGAGTGTGCGGGGACAGCCCCAGCATTTT
D: -
V: TRBV30
J: TRBJ1-5
size: -

CDR3: CASSGARGGGYNEQFF
DNA: TGTGCCAGCAGTGGGGCCCGAGGCGGGGGGTACAATGAGCAGTTCTTC
D: TRBD2
V: TRBV25-1
J: TRBJ2-1
size: -

CDR3: CASSVGTNSYNEQFF
DNA: TGTGCCAGCAGCGTAGGGACTAACTCCTACAATGAGCAGTTCTTC
D: -
V: TRBV9
J: TRBJ2-1
size: -

CDR3: CASSDGGRQPQHF
DNA: TGTGCCAGCAGCGACGGAGGCAGGCAGCCCCAGCATTTT
D: -
V: TRBV27
J: TRBJ1-5
size: -

CDR3: CASTRQSNYGYTF
DNA: TGTGCCAGCACCCGACAGTCTAACTATGGCTACACCTTC
D: -
V: TRBV5-8
J: TRBJ1-2
size: -

CDR3: CASSPVLTQGNEQFF
DNA: TGTGCCAGCTCACCTGTCCTAACGCAGGGCAATGAGCAGTTCTTC
D: -
V: TRBV18
J: TRBJ2-1
size: -

CDR3: CAWMGQFRTEAFF
DNA: TGTGCCTGGATGGGGCAGTTCAGGACTGAAGCTTTCTTT
D: -
V: TRBV30
J: TRBJ1-1
size: few

CDR3: CASSPFPGTGVAFF
DNA: TGTGCCAGCAGTCCGTTCCCCGGGACAGGGGTAGCTTTCTTT
D: TRBD1
V: TRBV27
J: TRBJ1-1
size: -

CDR3: CASSVEGGGSYNEQFF
DNA: TGTGCCAGCAGCGTAGAGGGCGGGGGATCCTACAATGAGCAGTTCTTC
D: TRBD2
V: TRBV9
J: TRBJ2-1
size: -

CDR3: CASSVGQNYGYTF
DNA: TGTGCCAGCAGTGTTGGCCAGAACTATGGCTACACCTTC
D: -
V: TRBV2
J: TRBJ1-2
size: -

CDR3: CASSPQRGLAGGGMEETQYF
DNA: TGTGCCAGCTCACCTCAACGGGGACTAGCGGGAGGAGGGATGGAAGAGACCCAGTACTTC
D: TRBD2
V: TRBV18
J: TRBJ2-5
size: -

CDR3: CASSERVTDTQYF
DNA: TGTGCCAGCAGCGAGAGGGTGACAGATACGCAGTATTTT
D: -
V: TRBV9
J: TRBJ2-3
size: -

CDR3: CASSPLEGAWEEETQYF
DNA: TGTGCCAGCTCACCATTGGAAGGGGCTTGGGAAGAAGAGACCCAGTACTTC
D: -
V: TRBV18
J: TRBJ2-5
size: -

CDR3: CASSSAGATNEKLFF
DNA: TGTGCCAGCAGTTCCGCAGGTGCAACTAATGAAAAACTGTTTTTT
D: -
V: TRBV28
J: TRBJ1-4
size: -

CDR3: CASSPGQGKTGELFF
DNA: TGTGCCAGCTCACCAGGACAGGGAAAGACCGGGGAGCTGTTTTTT
D: TRBD1
V: TRBV18
J: TRBJ2-2
size: -

CDR3: CASSPDRVGRKTQYF
DNA: TGTGCCAGCAGCCCCGACAGGGTTGGCCGAAAGACCCAGTACTTC
D: TRBD1
V: TRBV13
J: TRBJ2-5
size: once

CDR3: CASSPRDSSGYEQYF
DNA: TGTGCCAGCAGCCCTCGGGACTCCTCCGGGTACGAGCAGTACTTC
D: -
V: TRBV9
J: TRBJ2-7
size: once

CDR3: CASSIGLGQGGAGSHIQYF
DNA: TGTGCCAGTAGTATCGGTCTGGGTCAGGGGGGCGCGGGGTCGCACATTCAGTACTTC
D: -
V: TRBV19
J: TRBJ2-4
size: -

CDR3: CATSRGTSGGDTQYF
DNA: TGTGCCACCAGCAGAGGGACTAGCGGGGGAGATACGCAGTATTTT
D: TRBD2
V: TRBV15
J: TRBJ2-3
size: -

CDR3: CASSSPGQLNEKLFF
DNA: TGTGCCAGCAGCTCCCCGGGACAGCTAAATGAAAAACTGTTTTTT
D: TRBD1
V: TRBV13
J: TRBJ1-4
size: -

CDR3: CASSSAGQLNTGELFF
DNA: TGTGCCAGTAGTAGTGCTGGACAGCTGAACACCGGGGAGCTGTTTTTT
D: -
V: TRBV19
J: TRBJ2-2
size: -

CDR3: CASSDSGTKNTGELFF
DNA: TGTGCCAGCAGTGACTCCGGGACAAAAAACACCGGGGAGCTGTTTTTT
D: -
V: TRBV6-4
J: TRBJ2-2
size: medium-sized

CDR3: CASSFRRSYEQYF
DNA: TGTGCCAGCAGCTTCCGACGGAGCTACGAGCAGTACTTC
D: -
V: TRBV3-1/TRBV3-2
J: TRBJ2-7
size: -

CDR3: CASSLGQSTDTQYF
DNA: TGCGCCAGCAGCTTGGGACAGTCCACAGATACGCAGTATTTT
D: -
V: TRBV5-1
J: TRBJ2-3
size: -

CDR3: CASSRDSQETQYF
DNA: TGTGCCAGCAGCCGGGACAGTCAAGAGACCCAGTACTTC
D: TRBD1
V: TRBV11-1
J: TRBJ2-5
size: -

CDR3: CASSRTGQKSYEQYF
DNA: TGTGCCAGCAGTAGGACTGGACAGAAATCCTACGAGCAGTACTTC
D: -
V: TRBV2
J: TRBJ2-7
size: -

CDR3: CSARDPEGAFF
DNA: TGCAGTGCTAGGGATCCCGAGGGAGCTTTCTTT
D: -
V: TRBV20-1
J: TRBJ1-1
size: -

CDR3: CASSPRQDNQPQHF
DNA: TGTGCCAGCAGCCCTCGACAGGACAATCAGCCCCAGCATTTT
D: -
V: TRBV7-2
J: TRBJ1-5
size: -

CDR3: CASSLRGPRDSRLPLHF
DNA: TGTGCCAGCAGCCTCCGAGGCCCCCGGGACAGTCGTCTCCCCCTCCACTTT
D: TRBD1
V: TRBV27
J: TRBJ1-6
size: once

CDR3: CASSLGAGLSSYNSPLHF
DNA: TGTGCCAGCAGCTTAGGGGCAGGCCTGAGCTCCTATAATTCACCCCTCCACTTT
D: -
V: TRBV7-9
J: TRBJ1-6
size: few

CDR3: CASSPARTGREAFF
DNA: TGTGCCAGCTCACCCGCCCGGACAGGGCGTGAAGCTTTCTTT
D: TRBD1
V: TRBV18
J: TRBJ1-1
size: -